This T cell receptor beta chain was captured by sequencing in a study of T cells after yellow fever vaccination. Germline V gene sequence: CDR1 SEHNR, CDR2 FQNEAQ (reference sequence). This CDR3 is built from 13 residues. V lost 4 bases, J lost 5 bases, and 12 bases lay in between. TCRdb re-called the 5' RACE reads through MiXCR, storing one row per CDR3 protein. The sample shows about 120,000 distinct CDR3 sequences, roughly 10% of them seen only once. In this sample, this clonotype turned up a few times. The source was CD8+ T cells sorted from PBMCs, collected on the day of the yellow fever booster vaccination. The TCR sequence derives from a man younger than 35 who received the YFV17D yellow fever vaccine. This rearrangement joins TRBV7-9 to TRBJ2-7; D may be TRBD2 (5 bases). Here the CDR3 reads CASSSMGSDEQYF. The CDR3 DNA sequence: TGTGCCAGCAGCTCTATGGGTAGCGACGAGCAGTACTTC.